One T cell receptor (beta chain) is described in this entry. Antigen specificity is unknown. Prior to sequencing, the ViraFEST assay stimulated PBMC with viral peptide pools, which expanded the antigen-specific CD4+ T cells. Following 10 days of culture, CD4+ T cells were isolated. This individual tested PCR-positive for SARS-CoV-2 infection between March and December 2020. In culture with roughly 10 IU/ml IL-2 and 9 to 10 ug/ml peptides, PBMC were grown at 1.5 million to 2 million per well. The source of the sample is a study of vaccination effects on CD4 cells after COVID-19. Study-level information: Each person got two doses of an mRNA SARS-CoV-2 vaccine, BNT162b2 or mRNA-1273. Study-wide results and caveats: Late post-vaccination, clones induced by infection and those induced by vaccine underwent marked clonal contraction. New vaccine-induced clones were the main type among post-vaccine spike-reactive clones in convalescents.

Only in-frame clones appear in the TCRdb table, and some are missing; sequencing was by immunoSEQ multiplex PCR. The sample lists under 20,000 clones, around 70% occurring once. The length of the CDR3 is 15 residues. Germline lookup yields CDR1 WNHNN and CDR2 SYGVQD (reference sequence). Trimming left V 2 bases short and J 0 bases short, with 11 bases between. This specimen was CD4+ T cells from PBMCs cultured with SARS-CoV-2 spike peptides, taken before COVID-19 vaccination. This receptor was obtained from a human donor who had a prior SARS-CoV-2 infection. The rearrangement joins TRBV10-1 to TRBJ2-7; possible D gene TRBD1, 5 bases. CDR3 DNA sequence: TGCGCCAGCAGTGAGCGAGGTCAGGGCTCCTACGAGCAGTACTTC. It specifies CASSERGQGSYEQYF.